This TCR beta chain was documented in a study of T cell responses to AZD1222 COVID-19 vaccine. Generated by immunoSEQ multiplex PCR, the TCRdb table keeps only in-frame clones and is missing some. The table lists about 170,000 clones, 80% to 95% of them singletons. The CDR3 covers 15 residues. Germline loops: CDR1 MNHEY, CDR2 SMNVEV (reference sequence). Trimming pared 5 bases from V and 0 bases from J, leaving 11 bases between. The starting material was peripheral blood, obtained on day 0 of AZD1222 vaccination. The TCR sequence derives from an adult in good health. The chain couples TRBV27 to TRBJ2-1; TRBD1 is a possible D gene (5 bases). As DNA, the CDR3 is TGTGCCAGCAGTCCGACAGTCACCTCCTACAATGAGCAGTTCTTC. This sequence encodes CASSPTVTSYNEQFF.